This is a list of T cell receptor beta chains from one sample in a study of shared clonotypes between healthy human individuals. Sequenced by immunoSEQ multiplex PCR; TCRdb stores in-frame clones only, minus some. The sample comprises over a million clones, roughly 75% of which are singletons, and roughly 1.5% rests with the top ten. The sample comprised memory CD4+ T cells sorted from blood. All receptors derive from a man younger than 35 in good health. The CDR3 runs from the conserved cysteine through the conserved F or W. D genes are given only for firm matches. For some rows the clone size is stated as once, few or many, or as a class when expanded; others skip it.

V gene: TRBV7-7; J gene: TRBJ2-1; D gene: TRBD2; clone size: .; CDR3 protein: CASSLGLAHEQFF
V gene: TRBV5-8; J gene: TRBJ2-3; D gene: .; clone size: .; CDR3 protein: CASSLKRGSTDTQYF
V gene: TRBV2; J gene: TRBJ2-6; D gene: .; clone size: .; CDR3 protein: CASTPSGANVLTF
V gene: TRBV19; J gene: TRBJ2-2; D gene: TRBD2; clone size: once; CDR3 protein: CASPKPQREGTGELFF
V gene: TRBV11-2; J gene: TRBJ2-1; D gene: .; clone size: .; CDR3 protein: CASSSGTKTYNEQFF
V gene: TRBV5-4; J gene: TRBJ1-6; D gene: .; clone size: few; CDR3 protein: CASSFGLGNRENSPLHF
V gene: TRBV28; J gene: TRBJ2-2; D gene: .; clone size: .; CDR3 protein: CASSLAQAATGELFF
V gene: TRBV5-6; J gene: TRBJ1-1; D gene: TRBD1; clone size: .; CDR3 protein: CASSLGQGGTEAFF
V gene: TRBV2; J gene: TRBJ1-3; D gene: .; clone size: .; CDR3 protein: CASSDSGTGNTIYF
V gene: TRBV18; J gene: TRBJ2-5; D gene: .; clone size: .; CDR3 protein: CASHRGPGETQYF
V gene: TRBV2; J gene: TRBJ1-4; D gene: .; clone size: .; CDR3 protein: CASSASGNVLFF
V gene: TRBV19; J gene: TRBJ2-5; D gene: TRBD1; clone size: .; CDR3 protein: CASRDREVGTQYF
V gene: TRBV7-2; J gene: TRBJ2-3; D gene: TRBD2; clone size: few; CDR3 protein: CASSLEAGGGRADTQYF
V gene: TRBV2; J gene: TRBJ2-1; D gene: TRBD2; clone size: .; CDR3 protein: CASRGTSGGTYNEQFF
V gene: TRBV10-3; J gene: TRBJ2-7; D gene: TRBD2; clone size: .; CDR3 protein: CASRPGTSGYEQYF
V gene: TRBV30; J gene: TRBJ1-2; D gene: .; clone size: .; CDR3 protein: CAWSVLGAGYGYTF
V gene: TRBV19; J gene: TRBJ1-4; D gene: TRBD1; clone size: .; CDR3 protein: CASAGQGHEKLFF
V gene: TRBV10-3; J gene: TRBJ1-2; D gene: .; clone size: few; CDR3 protein: CAISEFVGPYGYTF
V gene: TRBV2; J gene: TRBJ1-2; D gene: TRBD1; clone size: .; CDR3 protein: CASSVRTGGNYGYTF
V gene: TRBV28; J gene: TRBJ1-1; D gene: TRBD1; clone size: .; CDR3 protein: CASSSDGQDFEAFF
V gene: TRBV6-7; J gene: TRBJ2-3; D gene: .; clone size: .; CDR3 protein: CASPGQFLTDTQYF
V gene: TRBV20-1; J gene: TRBJ2-1; D gene: .; clone size: .; CDR3 protein: CSAHDYNEQFF
V gene: TRBV7-9; J gene: TRBJ2-3; D gene: .; clone size: .; CDR3 protein: CASSLTKATDTQYF
V gene: TRBV2; J gene: TRBJ2-2; D gene: TRBD1; clone size: once; CDR3 protein: CASSSQGAAAGELFF
V gene: TRBV28; J gene: TRBJ1-1; D gene: .; clone size: .; CDR3 protein: CASSPEQNVNTEAFF
V gene: TRBV18; J gene: TRBJ2-1; D gene: TRBD2; clone size: .; CDR3 protein: CASSPPSTSGVYNEQFF
V gene: TRBV5-1; J gene: TRBJ1-5; D gene: .; clone size: .; CDR3 protein: CASSLDQGNQPQHF
V gene: TRBV18; J gene: TRBJ1-3; D gene: .; clone size: .; CDR3 protein: CASSPQTGSLAGNTIYF
V gene: TRBV5-4; J gene: TRBJ2-5; D gene: TRBD2; clone size: .; CDR3 protein: CASSSGTSDGLETQYF
V gene: TRBV20-1; J gene: TRBJ1-2; D gene: .; clone size: .; CDR3 protein: CSAPNYGYTF
V gene: TRBV18; J gene: TRBJ2-3; D gene: TRBD2; clone size: .; CDR3 protein: CASSLYTKIAGGSTDTQYF
V gene: TRBV19; J gene: TRBJ2-5; D gene: TRBD1; clone size: .; CDR3 protein: CASTQTGAETQYF
V gene: TRBV5-1; J gene: TRBJ2-1; D gene: TRBD2; clone size: .; CDR3 protein: CASSTRAGGYNEQFF